Here is one T cell receptor (beta chain) with its context. Generated by immunoSEQ multiplex PCR, the TCRdb table keeps only in-frame clones and is missing some. This sample yields nearly 110,000 clones, of which 65% to 75% are seen a single time; approximately 0.88% belongs to the top ten. This sample was taken from a study of blood T cell repertoires in COVID-19. J was trimmed by 6 bases and V by 4 bases; bases with no gene match: 9. CDR1 and CDR2 from the germline V gene are MNHEY and SVGEGT. The CDR3 contains 17 residues. This sequence originates from a human donor with acute or convalescent COVID-19. The donor label of this sample is uncertain. Source material: peripheral blood. This chain connects TRBV6-2 or TRBV6-3 to TRBJ2-1; 13 nucleotides agree with TRBD2. This CDR3 is CASSSRTSGGVSNEQFF. For the CDR3, the DNA is TGTGCCAGCAGTTCTAGGACTAGCGGGGGCGTTTCCAATGAGCAGTTCTTC.